This T cell receptor beta chain was found in a study of Ad26.COV2.S vaccination and SARS-CoV-2 variants (dated by TCRdb to 2020 to 2022). In terms of the full investigation: Donors in the vaccine arm were drawn from COV1001, a phase I-IIa trial of Ad26.COV2.S in healthy adults that was multicentre, randomized, double-blind and placebo-controlled. Ad26.COV2.S was given intramuscularly at 5x10^10 or 1x10^11 viral particles, as a single shot or as two shots 56 days apart. TCRbeta repertoire sequencing was used to assess the specificity and breadth of SARS-CoV-2-reactive T cell receptors after Ad26.COV2.S vaccination. The TCR-sequenced set comprised approximately 32 samples: some 20 Ad26.COV2.S vaccine recipients, 5 placebo recipients and 8 SARS-CoV-2 convalescent individuals. Trial participants were randomized into five groups of five, in which low-dose or high-dose Ad26.COV2.S was given once or twice, or placebo was given on both occasions. Throughout the experiments and outcome assessment, investigators stayed blinded to trial group allocation.

In regard to this clone: Its antigen has not been determined. No base quality values were provided; no much bigger clone lies one nucleotide off.

This specimen's treatment or condition label, interpreted: around 19 received Ad26.COV2.S at low or high dose, single or two shots; 5 received placebo; per-sample allocation not given. For vaccine and placebo recipients, the sequenced repertoires came from samples collected on day 63 after the first injection. Cohort 1b enrolled 25 to 30 adults aged 18-55 years at a single site in Boston, USA, between 29 July and 7 August 2020. Ad26.COV2.S consisted of a replication-incompetent adenovirus type 26 vector by which a prefusion-stabilized SARS-CoV-2 spike protein from the original Wuhan strain was expressed. From V the trimming removes 4 bases and from J it removes 6 bases, while the gene matches leave 13 bases of the junction unaccounted for. According to the germline V gene (reference sequence), CDR1 reads SGHNT and CDR2 reads YYREEE. Spanning cysteine to phenylalanine, the CDR3 consists of 17 amino acids. Just CDR3 DNA is preserved here, 51 bases in frame from base 1.

Summary of the overall study and its limitations: The study was not powered to compare responses between vaccine doses or regimens. Compared with placebo recipients, Ad26.COV2.S recipients showed higher spike-specific TCR breadth (P = 0.0014). According to the authors, total T cell responses may have been underestimated by the TCR breadth and depth analyses. Comparable non-spike TCR breadth was observed between vaccine and placebo recipients, consistent with only spike being contained in the vaccine. After vaccination, substantial breadth of spike-specific CD8+ and CD4+ T cell responses was reported.

The immunoSEQ Assay was the method used to sequence TCRbeta CDR3 regions. After extraction, genomic DNA underwent amplification by bias-controlled multiplex PCR, followed by high-throughput sequencing. The authors' pipeline ran thus. Collapsing and filtering of sequences were performed to quantify the absolute abundance of each unique TCRbeta CDR3 region. T cell fraction was estimated by normalizing TCRbeta template counts to usable DNA, which was measured by amplifying reference genes present in all nucleated cells. Repertoire TCRs were annotated as SARS-CoV-2-specific when V gene, CDR3 amino acid sequence and J gene were exactly matched to a known reactive TCR set. MIRA supplied the reference SARS-CoV-2 TCR set, which was filtered for enrichment in COVID-19-positive ImmuneCODE repertoires so that public or cross-reactive TCRs were removed. Using the MIRA antigens, annotated TCRs were further analysed by specific ORF or by position within an ORF. Breadth was defined as the number of annotated unique rearrangements divided by the total number of unique productive rearrangements, and depth was defined as the summed frequency of the annotated unique rearrangements. Two-sided Wilcoxon rank-sum tests were used to compare TCR breadth between groups. The immuneACCESS repertoire file appears here via TCRdb, limited to in-frame rearrangements. These files lack a portion of the clones; in checked studies, under half of the deficit traces to unresolved V genes, and the cause of the others is not known. The DNA gave D and trimming, while V, J and clone size come from that table. The sample records 350,000 to 450,000 clones, around nine tenths of which are singletons. Jointly, the top ten make up over 1.5% of the sample.

The sequence was obtained from a person aged 18-65 years who received the Ad26.COV2.S COVID-19 vaccine or a placebo. The chain is made from TRBV5-4 and TRBJ2-1, and 10 bases in between align with TRBD2. The specimen was peripheral blood, collected in a trial of Ad26.COV2.S vaccine versus placebo. The bases are TGTGCCAGCAGCGGTGGGGGGGCGAGCGGGAGGGTCAATGAGCAGTTCTTC. This yields the protein CASSGGGASGRVNEQFF.